This T cell receptor (beta chain) was captured by sequencing in a study of T cell repertoires in cytomegalovirus infection. Study summary: Through public TCR beta signatures, both CMV infection and matching HLA type were indicated.

One entry per CDR3 protein, called by TCRdb with MiXCR from the reads. Of over 100,000 distinct CDR3 sequences listed, approximately 15% were seen once; the top ten hold 6.5% to 9.5%. V was trimmed by 5 bases and J by 0 bases, leaving 17 bases between them. This CDR3 region has 17 residues. The germline CDR1 and CDR2 sequences are SGHVS and FNYEAQ. Whole-study results and caveats: Ex vivo, HLA-C-restricted CMV-specific TCR beta clonotypes prevailed over the rest of the response.

This clonotype showed up many times. Its antigen is unidentified. V gene TRBV7-6 combines with J gene TRBJ2-1; a possible D gene is TRBD1 (6 bases). The sample taken for sequencing was PBMCs. This sequence was found in a human donor in good health (CMV status not recorded). Some clones in this sample may be carry-over from other donors' samples. The CDR3 region is CASSHPRLDSSYNEQFF. The DNA of the CDR3 is TGTGCCAGCAGCCACCCTCGTTTGGACAGCTCCTACAATGAGCAGTTCTTC.